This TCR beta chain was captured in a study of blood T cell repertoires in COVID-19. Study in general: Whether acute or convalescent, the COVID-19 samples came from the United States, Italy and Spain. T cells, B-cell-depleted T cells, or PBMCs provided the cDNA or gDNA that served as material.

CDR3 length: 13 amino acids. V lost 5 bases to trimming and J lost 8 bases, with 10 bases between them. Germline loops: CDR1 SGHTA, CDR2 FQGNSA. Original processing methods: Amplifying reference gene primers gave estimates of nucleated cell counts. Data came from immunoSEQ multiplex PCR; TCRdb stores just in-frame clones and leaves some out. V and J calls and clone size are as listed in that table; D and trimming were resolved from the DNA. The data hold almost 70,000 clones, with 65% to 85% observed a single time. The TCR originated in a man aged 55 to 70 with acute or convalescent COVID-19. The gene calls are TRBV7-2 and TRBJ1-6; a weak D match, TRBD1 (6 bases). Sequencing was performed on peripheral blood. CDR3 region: CASSLPGDSPLHF. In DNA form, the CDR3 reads TGTGCCAGCAGCCTCCCAGGGGATTCACCCCTCCACTTT.